This T cell receptor (beta chain) was profiled in a study of CD8+ T cells in alopecia areata (dated by TCRdb to 2016 to 2019). As for the study more broadly: Treated patients were enrolled in an open-label pilot trial of oral tofacitinib at 5 to 10 mg twice daily for moderate-to-severe alopecia areata. Patients stayed on tofacitinib for 6 to 18 months and then had 6 months of follow-up off drug so that delayed response and recurrence could be assessed. The study used high-throughput TCRbeta sequencing to examine T cell clonal expansion in alopecia areata, in both the C3H/HeJ mouse model and human patients. Scalp tissue and sorted CD4+ and CD8+ peripheral blood T cells from patchy and totalis/universalis alopecia areata patients and from healthy controls were covered by human TCRbeta sequencing. Tofacitinib-treated patients had biopsies at baseline and at 4 and 24 weeks of treatment, with a later scalp biopsy in several patients. Clonality in the scalp was compared among normal scalp (n=4), patchy alopecia areata scalp (n=8), and alopecia totalis/universalis scalp (n=8). RNA was extracted with the PAXgene miRNA kit for fixed scalp, the miRNeasy kit for PBMCs, and the RNeasy kit for mouse skin. Amplification of TCRbeta CDR3 regions was done by immunoSEQ multiplex PCR using 35 Vbeta forward primers and 13 Jbeta reverse primers. Study-wide conclusions, independent of this receptor: Unlike mouse skin, which is dominated by gammadelta T cells, normal human skin has resident alphabeta T cells that are also sequenced, and this complicates analysis of the scalp TCR repertoire. Shared TCR sequences between patients were less evident than in mice, which may be partly attributable to HLA diversity in the patient population. Lesional scalp, especially in alopecia totalis/universalis, showed higher clonality and more expanded CD8+ clones than normal scalp, suggesting antigenic drive.

The sample's time point, from its label and the paper: baseline before oral tofacitinib. Peripheral blood and lesional scalp punch biopsies were obtained from patients with alopecia areata. PBMCs were separated by density centrifugation and stained for CD3, CD4 and CD8, after which CD4+ and CD8+ T cells were sorted on a FACSAria. Regarding this clone: Which antigen it targets is not known. No clone much larger than this one lies a single base away; base qualities are absent.

Receptor amplification or capture employed the immunoSEQ multiplex PCR assay. To provide template for TCR sequencing, every sample had RNA extracted and reverse transcribed into cDNA. First-strand cDNA was synthesized using SuperScript III with a 2:1 mix of oligo-dT and random hexamers. A synthetic immune receptor repertoire was used to measure amplification bias, and any remaining bias was corrected computationally. In the paper's pipeline: Raw reads were preprocessed to remove errors, and CDR3 was defined according to IMGT conventions as the region from the conserved cysteine to phenylalanine. Clonality was computed as 1 minus the Shannon entropy, with the entropy normalized by log2 of the number of productive unique TCRs. Whether scalp clones were CD4 or CD8 was inferred by matching scalp TCRbeta sequences against CD4 and CD8 repertoires sorted from blood. TCRdb took this table from immuneACCESS and kept in-frame rearrangements with V and J called. Such tables lack part of the clones; where checked against another copy, unresolved V genes explain under half of the gap, and the rest is unexplained. V and J calls and clone size are given by that table; D and trimming were obtained from the DNA. The sample table holds 180,000 or so clones, of which 67% were seen once. The top ten hold 11% of the sample.

Deletion took 0 bases off V and 0 bases off J, with a span of 8 bases between the germline ends. CDR1 is given as SGHVS and CDR2 as FQNEAQ, both from the germline V gene. Including cysteine and phenylalanine, the CDR3 has 15 amino acids. The retained sequence is limited to the CDR3, 45 bases, with the frame set at the first base. The sequence joins TRBV7-8 to TRBJ1-1, with a weak D call of TRBD1 (5 bases match). The receptor comes from a human donor with alopecia areata. This specimen was CD8+ T cells sorted from blood, taken at week 0. The DNA sequence is TGTGCCAGCAGCTTAGCGGGACGGATGAACACTGAAGCTTTCTTT. The translation is CASSLAGRMNTEAFF.